This section outlines one TCR beta chain sequence together with its context. Its target is not known. The record originates from a study of vaccination and CD4 T cells after COVID-19. Study-level background: Nasal swab PCR detected SARS-CoV-2 in convalescent patients; 8 or 9 had mild disease, one severe. Overall study findings and caveats: A median of around 86% of reactive clones, in convalescent patients, became evident only post-vaccination.

Treatment meaning: approximately nine-day PBMC culture with coronavirus spike peptide pools or control peptides (ViraFEST assay). Cultures got half-medium changes with IL-2 on days 3 and 7. Once obtained from cultured CD4+ T cells, the DNA was sequenced using the Oncomine TCR Beta short-read assay. TCRdb itself ran the PCR reads through MiXCR, one entry per CDR3 protein. The repertoire includes about 23,000 distinct CDR3 sequences, 58% of them detected once, and around 2.7% sits in the top ten. Germline V gene data show CDR1 as SGHTA and CDR2 as FQGNSA. This CDR3 has 15 residues. Deletions cut 1 base from V and 7 bases from J, with 16 bases between.

This TCR derives from a human donor who had recovered from COVID-19. Sample: CD4+ T cells from blood, cultured in vitro. The chain has TRBV7-2 and TRBJ1-2; D might be TRBD1 (5 bases). CDR3 DNA sequence: TGTGCCAGCAGCTTAGTTACGGCGGGCGGGGCTGGCTACACCTTC. The encoded protein is CASSLVTAGGAGYTF.